Following are 18 T cell receptor beta chains from one sample sequenced in a study of T cells in Graves' hyperthyroidism and ophthalmopathy. RNA transcripts served as the template for amplifying TCR beta CDR3 regions. During a first-round RT-PCR of the TCR CDR3, the HTBI primer set was used. TCRdb redid the calling of the multiplex PCR reads with MiXCR, one entry per CDR3 protein. The sample has some 570,000 distinct CDR3 sequences; 11% to 15% are singletons. Sequencing used blood. Source of these receptors: a woman between 18 and 29 years old with Graves' ophthalmopathy.

The chain has TRBV5-1 and TRBJ2-5; 10 bases are a match to TRBD2. The length of the CDR3 is 15 residues. Germline V gene sequence: CDR1 SGHRS, CDR2 YFSETQ. J lost 5 bases, V lost 4 bases, and 8 bases had no gene match. The CDR3 DNA reads TGCGCCAGCAGCAGGAGCGGGAGGGTCCAGGAGACCCAGTACTTC. This translates into CASSRSGRVQETQYF.

The V call is TRBV7-9, the J call TRBJ1-1; possibly TRBD1 for D (6 bases). Trimming shortened V by 5 bases and J by 3 bases, and 22 bases separated the two germline ends. The germline V gene encodes CDR1 SEHNR and CDR2 FQNEAQ (reference sequence). This CDR3 spans 17 amino acids. The CDR3 sequence: CASSATGPNGEDTEAFF. Here the CDR3 DNA reads TGTGCCAGCAGCGCCACAGGGCCGAACGGGGAGGACACTGAAGCTTTCTTT.

This clonotype was counted a few times. The chain links TRBV7-2 to TRBJ1-2; D gene unclear. There are 13 residues in the CDR3. V lost 5 bases and J 8 bases, leaving 15 bases between the germline ends. Germline loops: CDR1 SGHTA, CDR2 FQGNSA. The CDR3, as DNA: TGTGCCAGCAGCGCTGGAGCAGGAAGGGGCTACACCTTC. Translated, it gives CASSAGAGRGYTF.

This clonotype was seen a few times. The chain carries TRBV14 and TRBJ2-1; maybe TRBD1 (6 bases). Trimming shortened V by 1 base and J by 11 bases, and 12 bases separated the two germline ends. Per the germline V gene, CDR1 is SGHDN and CDR2 is FVKESK. CDR3 size: 13 residues. In DNA form, the CDR3 reads TGTGCCAGCAGCCAAGGCATCGGGACACAGCAGTTCTTC. As protein: CASSQGIGTQQFF.

The chain is built from TRBV7-2 and TRBJ2-7; TRBD2 matches at 8 bases. This CDR3 is built from 15 residues. Germline loops: CDR1 SGHTA, CDR2 FQGNSA. J lost 0 bases, V lost 5 bases, and 6 bases had no gene match. In nucleotides, the CDR3 is TGTGCCAGCAGCCCCGGGGGGGTGAGCTCCTACGAGCAGTACTTC. It codes for CASSPGGVSSYEQYF.

This rearrangement joins TRBV7-2 to TRBJ2-7; 7 nucleotides agree with TRBD1. The CDR3 covers 17 residues. Trimming removed 5 bases from V and 1 base from J; junction bases left unmatched: 14. Germline V lookup: CDR1 SGHTA, CDR2 FQGNSA. CDR3 DNA: TGTGCCAGCAGCAAGGGGACAGTTCGATTAAATTCCTACGAGCAGTACTTC. Protein: CASSKGTVRLNSYEQYF.

This clonotype was detected ten times or more. This sequence joins TRBV29-1 and TRBJ2-7, with 8 bases aligning to TRBD1. Germline CDR1 SQVTM, CDR2 ANQGSEA. The CDR3 is 15 amino acids. V shed 5 bases, J shed 3 bases, and the junction held 12 bases outside the gene matches. The CDR3 region is CSVPGTGGLDYEQYF. DNA for the CDR3: TGCAGCGTTCCCGGGACAGGCGGACTGGACTACGAGCAGTACTTC.

The sample holds many counts of this clonotype. The V and J genes are TRBV24-1 and TRBJ2-1; 7 bases are a match to TRBD2. Germline CDR1 and CDR2: KGHDR and SFDVKD. CDR3 length equals 15 residues. After removal of 10 bases from V and 5 bases from J, the junction contained 13 bases not matched to a gene. DNA of the CDR3: TGTGCCACTTCTATTCAGCGGGATGGAAACAATGAGCAGTTCTTC. Protein: CATSIQRDGNNEQFF.

The chain has TRBV4-1 and TRBJ2-4; D gene uncertain. Germline values: CDR1 MGHRA, CDR2 YSYEKL. The CDR3 runs to 16 residues. Deletions cut 1 base from V and 0 bases from J, with 10 bases between. CDR3 DNA sequence: TGCGCCAGCAGCCAAGCCCAGGCTCTAGCCAAAAACATTCAGTACTTC. This translates into CASSQAQALAKNIQYF.

In its sample, this clonotype was seen a few times. This chain uses TRBV9 with TRBJ2-5, with 9 bases aligning to TRBD2. Looked up from germline, CDR1 is SGDLS and CDR2 is YYNGEE. The ends lost 0 bases at V and 1 base at J; junction bases unmatched: 4. The CDR3 consists of 16 residues. The CDR3 sequence: CASSVESGRPQETQYF. CDR3 DNA sequence: TGTGCCAGCAGCGTAGAAAGCGGGAGGCCCCAAGAGACCCAGTACTTC.

This clonotype occurred many times. J is TRBJ1-5 and V is TRBV20-1; 11 bases map to TRBD1. Germline loops: CDR1 DFQATT, CDR2 SNEGSKA (reference sequence). With V trimmed by 5 bases and J by 7 bases, 7 bases remained unmatched. The CDR3 spans 14 residues. CDR3 sequence: CSAADRGRRQPQHF. DNA of the CDR3: TGCAGTGCTGCGGACAGGGGGCGCCGACAGCCCCAGCATTTT.

Many counts were recorded for this clonotype. The V and J genes are TRBV29-1 and TRBJ2-1; 11 bases map to TRBD1. After removal of 1 base from V and 8 bases from J, the junction contained 4 bases not matched to a gene. This CDR3 is built from 14 residues. Germline V gene lookup returns CDR1 SQVTM and CDR2 ANQGSEA. The CDR3 spells CSVEGDRGSDEQFF. Here the CDR3 DNA reads TGCAGCGTTGAAGGGGACAGGGGGAGTGATGAGCAGTTCTTC.

This clonotype was picked up many times. V usage is TRBV7-2 and J usage is TRBJ2-5; no clear D. V was clipped by 5 bases and J by 4 bases, with 14 bases between them. The CDR3 runs 14 residues. Germline V gene data show CDR1 as SGHTA and CDR2 as FQGNSA. The CDR3 sequence: CASSVFDVGETQYF. The CDR3 nucleotides read TGTGCCAGCAGCGTATTCGATGTCGGAGAGACCCAGTACTTC.

This clonotype was observed many times. V is TRBV7-8 and J is TRBJ2-6, with 8 positions matching TRBD1. The CDR3 is made up of 16 amino acids. Trimming at V came to 5 bases and at J to 4 bases, leaving 7 bases not matched to a gene. The V gene's germline CDR1 is SGHVS and CDR2 FQNEAQ. The CDR3 spells CASSPPTGVGANVLTF. The CDR3, as DNA: TGTGCCAGCAGCCCACCGACAGGGGTAGGGGCCAACGTCCTGACTTTC.

This clonotype appeared many times. The CDR3 ends on some other residue instead of the conserved phenylalanine or tryptophan, so this is likely a read error. This rearrangement joins TRBV20-1 to TRBJ2-7; possible D gene TRBD2, 7 bases. The germline V gene encodes CDR1 DFQATT and CDR2 SNEGSKA (reference sequence). V lost 3 bases, J lost 0 bases, and 15 bases lay in between. CDR3 length equals 15 residues. The CDR3 nucleotides read TGCAGTGCTAGGGCCAGCGGGACACCCTCCTACGAGCAGTACCTC. The encoded protein is CSARASGTPSYEQYL.

In this sample, this clonotype turned up many times. The V gene is TRBV11-2, the J gene TRBJ2-5; 7 nucleotides align to TRBD1. Germline V gene sequence: CDR1 SGHAT, CDR2 FQNNGV. The ends lost 6 bases at V and 7 bases at J; junction bases unmatched: 11. The CDR3 is made up of 14 amino acids. CDR3 loop: CASRSEQGEGTQYF. In DNA form, the CDR3 reads TGTGCCAGCAGATCTGAGCAGGGGGAAGGGACCCAGTACTTC.

This clonotype was detected many times. This chain connects TRBV20-1 to TRBJ2-7; D is ambiguous. V gave up 0 bases and J gave up 4 bases, with 10 bases separating them. This CDR3 is built from 13 residues. Germline loops: CDR1 DFQATT, CDR2 SNEGSKA (reference sequence). The CDR3 DNA sequence: TGCAGTGCTAGAGAGAGGTCGACTTACGAGCAGTACTTC. It specifies CSARERSTYEQYF.

The rearrangement uses TRBV4-1 and TRBJ2-2, with 9 bases aligning to TRBD2. Germline V gene sequence: CDR1 MGHRA, CDR2 YSYEKL. With V trimmed by 3 bases and J by 9 bases, 8 bases remained unmatched. The CDR3 is 15 residues long. CDR3 bases: TGCGCCAGCAGCCAGGGTACTAGCGGGTCCCGGGAGCTGTTTTTT. As protein: CASSQGTSGSRELFF.